The following is a T cell receptor (beta chain) sequence with its context. These data are taken from a study of OX40 agonist ivuxolimab in advanced cancers. Sequenced by immunoSEQ multiplex PCR; TCRdb stores in-frame clones only, minus some. The sample contains tens of thousands of clones, roughly 84% of which appear only once. The TCR originated in an adult with an advanced solid tumor such as melanoma, head and neck, liver or kidney cancer. The specimen was CD4+ or CD8+ T cells sorted from blood, collected in a trial of the OX40 agonist ivuxolimab.

The CDR3 spells CASSLREPTHNEQFF. As DNA, the CDR3 is TGCGCCAGCAGTCTCCGGGAGCCTACCCACAATGAGCAGTTCTTC. The chain recombines TRBV5-1 with TRBJ2-1, with D tentatively TRBD2 (6 bases). The germline V gene encodes CDR1 SGHRS and CDR2 YFSETQ. The CDR3 spans 15 residues. V dropped 5 bases and J dropped 5 bases, with 17 bases sitting between them.